Below, 24 T cell receptor beta chains from the same sample are listed, as sequenced in a study of metastatic and nonmetastatic thyroid tumors. Each patient went into thyroid surgery without having received any treatment. Using MiXCR, TCRdb re-called clones from the PCR reads. The sample shows approximately 31,000 clones, 15% to 20% of them seen only once. Sequenced sample: blood. These receptors were obtained from a female donor with papillary thyroid cancer or a benign thyroid nodule (not recorded which). Some clones in this sample may be carry-over from other donors' samples.

This clone has at least ten counts. This chain connects TRBV3-1 to TRBJ1-4; 9 nucleotides match TRBD1. Trimming took 5 bases from V and 10 from J; bases not matched to a gene: 23. The CDR3 is 19 residues long. Germline-derived CDR1 and CDR2 are LGHDT and YNNKEL (reference sequence). This CDR3 is CASSYPGMVTRDRERKLFF. DNA of the CDR3: TGTGCCAGCAGCTATCCGGGGATGGTGACCCGGGACAGGGAAAGAAAACTGTTTTTT. The entire variable domain, with the rest obtained from reference TRBV3-1 and TRBJ1-4, is as follows: DTAVSQTPKYLVTQMGNDKSIKCEQNLGHDTMYWYKQDSKKFLKIMFSYNNKELIINETVPNRFSPKSPDKAHLNLHINSLELGDSAVYFCASSYPGMVTRDRERKLFFGSGTQLSVL.

CDR3 residues: CALSVVGPTEAFF. The CDR3 DNA reads as TGTGCCCTGAGTGTGGTGGGTCCCACTGAAGCTTTCTTT. This chain links TRBV30 with TRBJ1-1, with no clear D. Germline CDR1 reads GTSNPN; CDR2 reads SVGIG (reference sequence). V was cut by 8 bases and J by 4 bases, with 17 bases left in between. The CDR3 is made up of 13 amino acids.

This clone was recorded at least ten times. This chain connects TRBV4-1 to TRBJ1-2; weak D call: TRBD1 (5 bases). V lost 1 base to trimming and J lost 8 bases, with 29 bases between them. The CDR3 has 19 amino acids. Per germline, CDR1 MGHRA and CDR2 YSYEKL. The CDR3 DNA reads TGCGCCAGCAGCCAAGGGGTCGCAGGGAGGCCTAAGGGCAAAATAGGCTACACCTTC. Its translation: CASSQGVAGRPKGKIGYTF.

This clone came up a few times. Given a much more abundant clone one base away, this may be a read error. The conserved phenylalanine or tryptophan is not found at the CDR3 terminus, so this likely reflects a read error. The chain combines TRBV20-1 with TRBJ2-1; D may be TRBD1 (5 bases). The CDR3 length is 13 residues. In germline, CDR1 is DFQATT, CDR2 SNEGSKA (reference sequence). CDR3 loop: CGARDIGVNEQFL. CDR3 sequence (DNA): TGCGGTGCTAGAGATATAGGGGTGAATGAGCAGTTCCTC.

This clone showed up many times. One base away lies a much larger clone, so this may be a sequencing read error. The chain couples TRBV13 to TRBJ1-1; D is unclear. CDR1 and CDR2 from the germline V gene are PRHDT and FYEKMQ (reference sequence). V lost 0 bases and J 3 bases, leaving 2 bases between the germline ends. The CDR3 contains 12 residues. The CDR3 DNA reads as TGTGCCAGCAGCTTAGGGGACACTGAAGCTTTCTTT. As protein: CASSLGDTEAFF.

Of note for this clone: The junction shows a germline mismatch at one end, possibly a read error. The chain carries TRBV20-1 and TRBJ2-5; weak D call: TRBD2 (5 bases). This CDR3 spans 14 amino acids. In germline, CDR1 is DFQATT, CDR2 SNEGSKA (reference sequence). CDR3 coding DNA: TGCAGTGCTATGTCTGACCCGTTAAGGGAGACCAAGTACTTC. Amino acids: CSAMSDPLRETKYF.

This clone was picked up many times. The genes are TRBV20-1 and TRBJ2-5; possible D gene TRBD1, 6 bases. The V gene's germline CDR1 is DFQATT and CDR2 SNEGSKA (reference sequence). V lost 6 bases to trimming and J lost 6 bases, with 14 bases between them. CDR3 size: 12 residues. The DNA for the CDR3 is TGCAGTGCCCGGGACAATGTGAAGACCCAGTACTTC. Protein sequence: CSARDNVKTQYF.

As for this clone: A single base separates this from a much larger clone, so it may be a read error. Different DNA sequences within this sample yield the same CDR3. The chain carries TRBV12-3 or TRBV12-4 and TRBJ1-2, with TRBD1 as a possible D gene (6 bases). The CDR3 has 14 residues. DNA for the CDR3: TGCGCCAGCAGTTTAGGGAGGGACAACTATGGATACACCTTC. As protein: CASSLGRDNYGYTF.

This clone was seen at least ten times. CDR3 bases: TGTGCCAGCAGTTACCTTGGGAACACTGAAGCTTTCTTT. Residues: CASSYLGNTEAFF. This rearrangement joins TRBV6-6 to TRBJ1-1; unclear D gene. V was cut by 2 bases and J by 1 base, with 5 bases left in between. The CDR3 totals 13 residues. Germline V CDR1 and CDR2: MNHNY, SVGAGI (reference sequence).

This clone was counted ten times or more. V gene TRBV9 combines with J gene TRBJ2-7; D may be TRBD1 (5 bases). The CDR3 covers 15 residues. Germline-derived CDR1 and CDR2 are SGDLS and YYNGEE. V lost 0 bases and J lost 3, with 13 bases in between. The CDR3, as DNA: TGTGCCAGCAGCGTAGGAGAAGGGGAAGGCTACGAGCAGTACTTC. Its translation is CASSVGEGEGYEQYF.

The V gene is TRBV18, the J gene TRBJ2-7; possible D gene TRBD2, 5 bases. This CDR3 has 14 residues. V was pared by 6 bases and J by 3 bases, with 15 bases between. Germline V lookup: CDR1 KGHSH, CDR2 LQKENI. This CDR3 is CASSELRRDYEQYF. DNA of the CDR3: TGTGCCAGCTCCGAACTTAGACGGGACTACGAGCAGTACTTC. The variable domain in full, with the rest retrieved from reference TRBV18 and TRBJ2-7, is NAGVMQNPRHLVRRRGQEARLRCSPMKGHSHVYWYRQLPEEGLKFMVYLQKENIIDESGMPKERFSAEFPKEGPSILRIQQVVRGDSAAYFCASSELRRDYEQYFGPGTRLTVT.

As to this clone: The CDR3 end shows no conserved phenylalanine or tryptophan, and so a read error is likely. The chain is built from TRBV6-1 and TRBJ2-2; the D call may be TRBD1 or TRBD2 (8 bases each). CDR3 length: 17 residues. Germline CDR1 reads MNHNS; CDR2 reads SASEGT. CDR3 sequence: CASGGFLRTGQAGELFS. The CDR3 DNA follows: TGTGCAAGCGGGGGCTTTCTTCGGACAGGGCAAGCCGGGGAGCTGTTTTCT.

Points on this clone: Sequence at one end of the junction differs from germline and may be a read error. The J gene is TRBJ1-4, the V gene TRBV12-3 or TRBV12-4, with 7 bases matching TRBD1. The CDR3 runs 13 residues. CDR3 in amino acids: CARTPGTVEKLSF. The CDR3 bases are TGTGCCAGAACTCCTGGGACAGTTGAAAAACTGTCTTTT.

Details on this clone: One end of the junction varies from germline; a read error may be responsible. The chain recombines TRBV7-7 with TRBJ2-2; 9 bases are shared with TRBD2. The CDR3 spans 16 residues. Germline CDR1 SSHAT, CDR2 FNYEAQ (reference sequence). The CDR3 spells CASSLEAGGNTGELFF. CDR3 DNA: TGTGCTAGCAGCTTAGAAGCGGGGGGTAACACCGGGGAGCTGTTTTTT.

This chain links TRBV7-9 with TRBJ2-1; TRBD1 aligns across 7 bases. The CDR3 spans 14 residues. The germline gives CDR1 SEHNR, CDR2 FQNEAQ (reference sequence). V lost 7 bases and J lost 8; bases outside the gene matches: 11. This chain's CDR3 is CASTRTGARDEQFF. DNA for the CDR3: TGTGCCAGCACCCGGACAGGAGCAAGAGATGAGCAGTTCTTC.

This clone was seen a handful of times. The rearrangement joins TRBV6-4 to TRBJ2-7; TRBD2 might be the D (6 bases). This CDR3 is built from 14 residues. Trimming left V 6 bases short and J 2 bases short, with 14 bases between. Germline V gene sequence: CDR1 MRHNA, CDR2 SNTAGT. The CDR3 DNA follows: TGTGCCAGCAGGTCCAGCGGGCCGACCTACGAGCAGTACTTC. It codes for CASRSSGPTYEQYF.

This clone was seen at least ten times. This chain uses TRBV5-1 with TRBJ2-7; no clear D gene. Trimming removed 2 bases from V and 2 bases from J, with 11 bases in between. The CDR3 is 14 residues long. CDR1 is SGHRS, CDR2 YFSETQ, per germline. DNA of the CDR3: TGCGCCAGCAGCTTAATCTCGTCGGCCTACGAGCAGTACTTC. Translation: CASSLISSAYEQYF.

The CDR3 DNA reads as TGTGCCAGCAGCTTGGGGGGCTTACGAGACGAGCAGTACTTC. This gives the protein CASSLGGLRDEQYF. This chain uses TRBV4-2 with TRBJ2-7; D tentatively fits TRBD1 or TRBD2 (6 bases each). Germline V gene sequence: CDR1 LGHNA, CDR2 YNFKEQ. The CDR3 runs to 14 residues. Between the trimmed V and J ends, which lost 5 bases and 5 bases, there was a span of 16 bases.

The rearrangement joins TRBV2 to TRBJ2-5; D gene ambiguous. Germline lookup yields CDR1 SNHLY and CDR2 FYNNEI. This CDR3 is built from 11 residues. V shed 7 bases and J shed 5 bases, with 8 bases lying between them. This CDR3 reads CASIPGETQYF. In nucleotides, the CDR3 is TGTGCCAGCATTCCCGGGGAGACCCAGTACTTC.

This clone was observed at least ten times. This sample includes further DNA sequences coding for the same CDR3. The chain is built from TRBV5-1 and TRBJ1-2; 8 bases align to TRBD1. The CDR3 extends over 13 amino acids. The germline CDR1 and CDR2 sequences are SGHRS and YFSETQ. V dropped 4 bases and J dropped 8; count of bases not matched to a gene: 7. CDR3 sequence reads: CASSLGQGGGYTF. In DNA, the CDR3 is TGCGCCAGCAGCCTTGGACAGGGAGGAGGCTACACCTTC.

This clone was seen more than once but under ten times. A much larger clone differs from this one at a single base, so this may be a read error. Additional DNA sequences in this sample encode the identical CDR3. The chain is built from TRBV20-1 and TRBJ2-3; D ambiguous. CDR1 and CDR2 from the germline V gene are DFQATT and SNEGSKA (reference sequence). The CDR3 sequence is 12 residues long. The CDR3 DNA is TGCAGTGCTGTTATCCTCACAGACACGCAGTATTTT. As protein: CSAVILTDTQYF.

V gene TRBV5-4 combines with J gene TRBJ1-1; 9 nucleotides line up with TRBD1. The V segment lost 2 bases and the J segment 8 bases; nucleotides outside the gene matches: 10. The CDR3 totals 15 residues. Germline values: CDR1 SGHNT, CDR2 YYREEE (reference sequence). The CDR3 protein is CASSFLTGGGEEAFF. CDR3 sequence (DNA): TGTGCCAGCAGCTTTTTAACAGGGGGCGGCGAAGAAGCTTTCTTT.

This clone was observed a few times. The V call is TRBV12-3 or TRBV12-4, the J call TRBJ2-2, with D perhaps assigned TRBD1 or TRBD2 (5 bases each). The CDR3 contains 13 residues. With 5 bases removed from V and 9 bases from J, the gap between germline ends came to 13 bases. For the CDR3, the DNA is TGTGCCAGCAGTAGTACTGGGACCTGGGAGCTGTTTTTT. It codes for CASSSTGTWELFF.

With respect to this clone: This same CDR3 is encoded by further DNA sequences in the sample. The chain couples TRBV7-8 to TRBJ1-5, with no clear D. CDR1 SGHVS and CDR2 FQNEAQ come from the germline V gene. Between the trimmed V and J ends, which lost 4 bases and 7 bases, there was a span of 17 bases. The CDR3 totals 15 residues. CDR3 sequence reads: CASSSLRGAGQPQHF. The CDR3 DNA follows: TGTGCCAGCAGCTCTCTCCGGGGTGCCGGCCAGCCCCAGCATTTT.